The entry below gives a single T cell receptor (beta chain) sequence along with its context. The antigen this receptor binds is unknown. No qualities accompany the bases; no much larger clone lies one base away. Other DNA sequences in this specimen translate into the identical CDR3. The CDR3 sequence holds 13 residues, the cysteine and phenylalanine included. The entry retains the CDR3 DNA only, 39 bases that are in frame from base 1. V and J lose 3 bases and 1 base, and a span of 6 bases separates them. The germline V gene provides CDR1 SGHAT and CDR2 FQNNGV. The sample is drawn from a study of beta chain features in type 1 diabetes (dated by TCRdb to the late 2010s). General notes on the study: Mean age, gender distribution, total cell number and subset yield did not differ between patients and healthy donors. In the study, TCRB repertoires of sorted circulating CD4+ T cell subsets from recently diagnosed type 1 diabetes patients were compared with those of matched healthy donors. Regulatory and stem cell-like memory subsets were obtained from only 8 patients and roughly 8 healthy donors, while naive and central memory subsets were obtained from all 28 donors. Across all samples, about 110 million sorted cells were examined, and cell number per subset correlated strongly with RNA yield.

The High Capacity cDNA Reverse Transcription Kit was used to reverse transcribe all of the isolated RNA, meaning that expressed TCRB transcripts were what got sequenced. Deep immunoSEQ sequencing was performed on naive, central memory and regulatory T cell samples, with an average of around 3.5 million total reads per sample. After sorted cells were lysed in RLT buffer, RNA was extracted with DNase-treated RNeasy Micro or Mini kits, with the choice depending on cell number. To prevent cross-contamination, each cell subset was processed individually, whereas patient and healthy donor samples were processed jointly. The immunoSEQ multiplex PCR was used to amplify TCRB sequences from cDNA, yielding 87-bp fragments that span the CDR3 region. The amplicons were sequenced using the Illumina HiSeq platform. The authors' pipeline ran thus. PCR bias was corrected computationally using synthetic template baselines, and reads within Hamming distance 2 were collapsed, with unmergeable singletons discarded. Reads were aligned against IMGT so that V, D and J genes, CDR3 length and insertions or deletions at six rearrangement sites could be assigned. Within each subset, clonotype counts were normalized to sorted cell number, after which true diversity and Gini coefficients were computed with the tcR R package. The overlap coefficient, calculated on TCRB nucleotide sequences, was used to measure repertoire sharing. The source is immuneACCESS, and TCRdb retained only in-frame sequences with V and J called. Part of the clones is not carried over; for the studies checked, unresolved V genes explain less than half of this, and the remainder is unexplained. V, J and clone size derive from that table, while D and trimming were established from the DNA sequence. For this sample there are over 150,000 clones; 10% appear just once. Of the sample, 0.4% to 0.55% is held by the ten largest clones.

Each donor gave one peripheral blood draw, averaging roughly 120 mL, which was collected into heparinised tubes. A BD FACSAria II and a panel including CD45RO, CCR7, CD25, CD127, CD95 and CD27 were used to sort naive, central memory, regulatory and stem cell-like memory CD4+ T cells. Every sorted population had a purity above 95%. PBMCs were isolated right away by Lymphoprep density gradient centrifugation and were stained directly, without culture. So that batch effects would be minimized, each experiment stained and sorted samples in pairs, pairing one healthy donor with one patient. What the authors observed across the whole study: Shorter templates might be favored by PCR, yet because patient and control samples were amplified and corrected together, any such skew would affect both groups equally. Fewer insertions and more nucleotide deletions at VDJ recombination sites were observed in patients with type 1 diabetes, implying thymic rearrangement abnormalities. Naive, central memory and regulatory TCRB repertoires appeared more similar among patients than among healthy donors. A moderate but significant shortening of TCRB CDR3 length was observed in type 1 diabetes patients in all four CD4+ subsets. Sequencing cDNA rather than genomic DNA could over-represent highly expressing activated cells, although activation and CD3 levels did not differ between groups. Because the HLA sub-analyses included only small numbers of individuals, any influence of HLA type on TCRB rearrangement was left unresolved.

The specimen sequenced was central memory CD4+ T cells from blood. This clonotype originated in a man younger than 40 with type 1 diabetes. The rearranged segments are TRBV11-2 and TRBJ2-5; a tentative D match to TRBD1 spans 5 bases. The sequenced DNA is TGTGCCAGCAGCTTGGGGCGCCAAGAGACCCAGTACTTC. Its translation is CASSLGRQETQYF.